The entry below describes one T cell receptor (beta chain). Its antigen is as yet unknown. The length of the CDR3 is 17 residues. Germline CDR1 reads MNHEY; CDR2 reads SVGAGI. The V end lost 4 bases, the J end lost 8 bases, and 23 bases lay between the germline ends. Donors uniformly comprised healthy Caucasians. The data are from a study of identical twins. General study findings and limits: Low generation probability was overrepresented in out-of-frame alpha sequences shared by twins. Fewer insertions were carried by abundant cord blood beta clonotypes, but none was seen in memory repertoires.

Addition of a universal primer site occurred through template switching, and cDNA carried unique molecular identifiers. TCRdb reprocessed the 5' RACE reads with MiXCR, giving one entry per CDR3 protein. The sample carries approximately 220,000 distinct CDR3 sequences, more than 6.5% recorded once. This sample was shared with a second study, whose subject was yellow fever vaccine responses in identical twins.

The chain uses TRBV6-5 and TRBJ1-4; maybe TRBD1 (5 bases). The sample comprised memory (CD45RO+) T cells sorted from blood. The sequence was obtained from a woman between 18 and 29 years old in good health. This CDR3 is CASSSTPGRGIREKLFF. CDR3 nucleotide sequence: TGTGCCAGCAGTTCTACCCCTGGGCGGGGGATACGGGAAAAACTGTTTTTT.